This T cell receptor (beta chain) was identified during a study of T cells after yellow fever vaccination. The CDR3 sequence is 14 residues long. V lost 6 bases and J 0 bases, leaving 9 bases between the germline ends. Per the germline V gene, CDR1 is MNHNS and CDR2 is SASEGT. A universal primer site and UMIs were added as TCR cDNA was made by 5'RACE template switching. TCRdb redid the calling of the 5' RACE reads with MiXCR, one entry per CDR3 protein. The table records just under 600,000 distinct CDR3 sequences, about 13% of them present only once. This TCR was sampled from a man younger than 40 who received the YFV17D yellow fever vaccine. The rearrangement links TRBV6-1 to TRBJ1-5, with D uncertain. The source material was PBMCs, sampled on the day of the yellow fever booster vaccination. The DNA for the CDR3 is TGTGCCAGCAGGCCCGACACTAGCAATCAGCCCCAGCATTTT. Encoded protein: CASRPDTSNQPQHF.